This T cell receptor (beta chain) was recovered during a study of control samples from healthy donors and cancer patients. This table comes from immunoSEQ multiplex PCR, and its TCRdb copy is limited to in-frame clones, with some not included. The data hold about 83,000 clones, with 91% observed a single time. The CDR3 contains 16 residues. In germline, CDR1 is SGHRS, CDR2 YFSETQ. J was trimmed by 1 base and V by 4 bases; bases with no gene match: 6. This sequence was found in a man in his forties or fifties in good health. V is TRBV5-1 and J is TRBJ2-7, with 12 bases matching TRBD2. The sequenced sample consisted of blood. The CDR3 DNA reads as TGCGCCAGCAGCAGTGGACTAGCGGGGACATCCTACGAGCAGTACTTC. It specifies CASSSGLAGTSYEQYF.